A selection of T cell receptor beta chains follows, all from one sample in a study of cytomegalovirus exposure and HLA in healthy donors. This table comes from immunoSEQ multiplex PCR, and its TCRdb copy is limited to in-frame clones, with some not included. The repertoire holds some 170,000 clones, about 81% seen once, with under 1% in the top ten. Material: PBMCs. The receptors were gathered from a girl under 10 years old in good health and CMV-seropositive. Each CDR3 is given without its conserved first and last residue. Fields, in order: J gene, V gene, CDR3 length, CDR3 protein.

TRBJ2-7,TRBV6-5,13,ASSLAGTGYYEQY
TRBJ1-1,TRBV29-1,11,SVAPRLNTEAF
TRBJ2-5,TRBV2,11,ASGGLAGVTQY
TRBJ2-6,TRBV30,17,AWSRLLVGALSGANVLT
TRBJ1-2,TRBV2,10,ASSEGPRQYT
TRBJ2-7,TRBV6-1,10,ASSRALYEQY
TRBJ1-3,TRBV14,12,ASSPRETGNTIY
TRBJ2-3,TRBV5-6,13,ASSLGSRGTDTQY
TRBJ2-5,TRBV6-1,13,ASRGSSGRPETQY
TRBJ2-2,TRBV4-1,11,ASSQASVGELF
TRBJ1-2,TRBV7-9,14,ASSLAFGGLSYGYT
TRBJ2-1,TRBV4-1,15,ASSPRDGRARYNEQF
-,TRBV15,13,ATSPLAVTSYEQY
TRBJ2-6,TRBV29-1,9,SAPEGNVLT
TRBJ1-5,TRBV10-3,10,AISESSQPQH
TRBJ1-1,TRBV19,12,ASRRGTQNTEAF
TRBJ2-1,TRBV27,13,ASSRGLAGVNEQF
TRBJ2-5,TRBV30,14,AWSIYGTGFRETQY
TRBJ2-6,TRBV19,15,ASSTTGLISGANVLT
TRBJ2-7,TRBV2,10,ASRNRGYEQY
TRBJ1-1,TRBV5-1,17,ASSLSSQNGAGNNTEAF
TRBJ1-1,TRBV7-9,11,ASSLSQTDQAF
TRBJ2-2,TRBV18,12,ASSLQLNTGELF
TRBJ1-1,TRBV19,13,ASSPNGRGGAEAF
TRBJ2-7,TRBV7-9,11,ATRGGSSYEQY
TRBJ2-1,TRBV30,14,ARSPGAGEFYNEQF
TRBJ2-3,TRBV5-1,12,ASSLEARSDTQY
TRBJ2-7,TRBV2,11,ASSTRGRWEQY
TRBJ1-3,TRBV7-9,14,ASSWRQGRSGNTIY
TRBJ2-3,TRBV5-1,13,ASSGTSGETDTQY
TRBJ1-1,TRBV12-5,12,ASTRWDTSTEAF
TRBJ2-1,TRBV7-7,10,ASSPGGDEQF
TRBJ2-2,TRBV27,11,ASRRDRTGELF
TRBJ2-7,TRBV30,13,AWSAPAGRTYEQY
TRBJ2-1,TRBV21-1,11,ASSGQGLNEQF
TRBJ1-2,TRBV30,13,AWNPDAGVNYGYT
TRBJ2-7,TRBV30,11,AWSDDRVGEQY
TRBJ1-1,TRBV19,11,ASSIGTDTEAF
TRBJ2-7,TRBV6-5,11,ASSYRQNGEQY
TRBJ2-1,TRBV6-5,11,ASRVRGGVEQF
TRBJ1-5,TRBV28,11,ASSVYSNQPQH
TRBJ1-3,TRBV9,12,ASSSAGTGNTIY
TRBJ2-7,TRBV27,11,ASSRDRAYEQY
TRBJ1-3,TRBV18,12,ASSPQGSGNTIY
TRBJ2-3,TRBV7-8,15,ASSLAARTRFTDTQY
TRBJ2-5,TRBV7-9,11,ASSLDYSGAQY
TRBJ1-5,TRBV30,15,AWSPQSLGPSYQPQH
TRBJ1-4,TRBV5-4,13,ASSSKGQGVEKLF
TRBJ1-5,TRBV19,12,ASSTEYRGGPQH
TRBJ2-7,TRBV28,14,ASNGGGYRPSYEQY
TRBJ2-3,TRBV6-1,13,ASKTGQGVTDTQY
TRBJ2-1,TRBV7-9,14,ASSSKGLAGFREQF
TRBJ2-1,TRBV7-2,13,ASSLGGLPGSEQF